The 15 T cell receptor beta chains in this list originate from one sample, sequenced in a study of persistence of HIV-infected CD4 T cells. Stimulation used approximately 9.1 ug/mL lysate from CMV-infected fibroblasts. Responding CD4+ T cells were sorted by upregulation of both CD40 ligand and CD69. Their cognate antigens are unknown. Sequencing used immunoSEQ version 4 in survey mode. Method: immunoSEQ multiplex PCR; TCRdb's copy keeps in-frame clones and lacks some. This table holds roughly 17,000 clones, 65% found once. Sequencing used CD4+ T cells sorted from PBMCs after approximately 19-hour stimulation, obtained from a patient who received antiretroviral therapy. These receptor sequences come from an adult woman with HIV who was CMV-seropositive.

This clone was counted once. The genes are TRBV7-3 and TRBJ2-7; 13 bases fit TRBD2. The length of the CDR3 is 15 residues. Germline CDR1 SGHTA, CDR2 FQGTGA. J was trimmed by 4 bases and V by 4 bases; bases with no gene match: 4. CDR3 amino acids: CASSSGTSGVYEQYF. The CDR3 nucleotides are TGTGCCAGCAGCTCTGGGACTAGCGGGGTTTACGAGCAGTACTTC. Combining the CDR3 with reference TRBV7-3 and TRBJ2-7 gives the whole variable domain GAGVSQTPSNKVTEKGKYVELRCDPISGHTALYWYRQSLGQGPEFLIYFQGTGAADDSGLPNDRFFAVRPEGSVSTLKIQRTERGDSAVYLCASSSGTSGVYEQYFGPGTRLTVT.

This clone was seen more than once but under ten times. The V gene is TRBV7-8, the J gene TRBJ2-3, with 8 bases that match TRBD2. V trimming: 0 bases; J trimming: 2 bases; junction bases outside the gene matches: 4. The CDR3 runs to 16 residues. CDR1 is SGHVS and CDR2 is FQNEAQ in the germline V gene. CDR3 sequence reads: CASSLAGGAVTDTQYF. CDR3 in DNA: TGTGCCAGCAGCTTAGCCGGGGGGGCCGTCACAGATACGCAGTATTTT.

This clone was counted between two and nine times. The chain links TRBV2 to TRBJ1-5, with TRBD1 identical over 7 bases. The CDR3 is 14 residues long. The V and J ends lost 6 bases and 4 bases, in that order; junction bases with no gene match: 6. CDR1 is SNHLY and CDR2 is FYNNEI in the germline V gene. CDR3 DNA: TGTGCCAGCAGAACCGGGACAGTGAATCAGCCCCAGCATTTT. Translated, it gives CASRTGTVNQPQHF.

The rearrangement joins TRBV5-6 to TRBJ2-7; 7 nucleotides align to TRBD1. Germline V gene lookup returns CDR1 SGHDT and CDR2 YYEEEE. The CDR3 extends over 13 amino acids. J gave up 9 bases and V 0 bases, and 6 bases lay outside the gene matches. CDR3 DNA sequence: TGTGCCAGCAGCTTGGAGGGGGCCGACGCGCAGTACTTC. Protein product: CASSLEGADAQYF.

This clone was seen a few times. The gene calls are TRBV24-1 and TRBJ2-3; weak D call: TRBD2 (5 bases). The CDR3 runs to 15 residues. Trimming left V 6 bases short and J 4 bases short, with 16 bases between. Germline values: CDR1 KGHDR, CDR2 SFDVKD. CDR3 DNA: TGTGCCACCAGTTCAGCAGAGGGTAGTCCAGATACGCAGTATTTT. Protein product: CATSSAEGSPDTQYF.

The chain carries TRBV21-1 and TRBJ2-1; no check of the table's D call, TRBD2, against the DNA was made. TRBV21-1 is noted as a pseudogene. The CDR3 length is 12 residues. CDR3 nucleotide sequence: TGTGCCAGCAGCAAAGAAGCCCATGAGCAGTTCTTC. Protein: CASSKEAHEQFF.

V gene TRBV9 combines with J gene TRBJ1-4; tentatively, D is TRBD1 (5 bases). Germline lookup yields CDR1 SGDLS and CDR2 YYNGEE. The CDR3 covers 12 residues. V was cut by 4 bases and J by 11 bases, with 12 bases left in between. CDR3 amino acids: CASSLPGGKLFF. The DNA for the CDR3 is TGTGCCAGCAGCCTTCCGGGGGGTAAACTGTTTTTT. Together with reference TRBV9 and TRBJ1-4, the CDR3 gives the full variable domain: DSGVTQTPKHLITATGQRVTLRCSPRSGDLSVYWYQQSLDQGLQFLIQYYNGEERAKGNILERFSAQQFPDLHSELNLSSLELGDSALYFCASSLPGGKLFFGSGTQLSVL.

The J gene is TRBJ1-6, the V gene TRBV18; D might be TRBD1 (5 bases). Germline CDR1 KGHSH, CDR2 LQKENI. There are 18 residues in the CDR3. With 6 bases removed from V and 7 bases from J, the gap between germline ends came to 25 bases. The CDR3 loop reads CASSPTTGAGTGNSPLHF. The CDR3 DNA reads TGTGCCAGCTCCCCTACCACGGGTGCCGGGACGGGGAATTCACCCCTCCACTTT. Drawing the rest from reference TRBV18 and TRBJ1-6, the complete variable domain is NAGVMQNPRHLVRRRGQEARLRCSPMKGHSHVYWYRQLPEEGLKFMVYLQKENIIDESGMPKERFSAEFPKEGPSILRIQQVVRGDSAAYFCASSPTTGAGTGNSPLHFGNGTRLTVT.

In this sample, this clone turned up a few times. The genes are TRBV10-1 and TRBJ1-1; D remains ambiguous. The CDR3 spans 12 residues. Trimming pared 3 bases from V and 2 bases from J, leaving 4 bases between. Germline V gives CDR1 WNHNN, CDR2 SYGVQD (reference sequence). CDR3 sequence: CASSEPNTEAFF. DNA of the CDR3: TGCGCCAGCAGTGAACCAAACACTGAAGCTTTCTTT.

V and J are TRBV7-2 and TRBJ2-5; D gene unclear. In germline, CDR1 is SGHTA, CDR2 FQGNSA. Trimming took off 3 bases at V and 13 bases at J, with 18 bases between the two ends. CDR3 size: 13 residues. CDR3 sequence: CASSFSPLFPPYF. CDR3 bases: TGTGCCAGCAGCTTCAGCCCCTTATTCCCCCCGTACTTC.

The gene calls are TRBV10-1 and TRBJ1-1; D uncertain. Trimming left V 0 bases short and J 5 bases short, with 10 bases between. This CDR3 is 14 amino acids long. Germline assignment: CDR1 WNHNN and CDR2 SYGVQD (reference sequence). In nucleotides, the CDR3 is TGCGCCAGCAGTGAGTCCGTGTCGAAGACTGAAGCTTTCTTT. Protein: CASSESVSKTEAFF.

This sequence joins TRBV23-1 and TRBJ1-1; no reliable D call. TRBV23-1 is treated as an ORF (open reading frame) with a function not yet certain. This CDR3 spans 13 amino acids. Trimming removed 2 bases from V and 1 base from J, with 5 bases in between. In DNA form, the CDR3 reads TGCGCCAGCAGTCAAAGGGAGAACACTGAAGCTTTCTTT. Translating it yields CASSQRENTEAFF.

V and J are TRBV4-1 and TRBJ2-2, with D perhaps matching TRBD2 (7 bases). Trimming cost V 0 bases and J 7 bases, with 15 bases left between them. Germline V gene sequence: CDR1 MGHRA, CDR2 YSYEKL. This CDR3 is built from 16 residues. This CDR3 is CASSQEQGGANGELFF. Written as DNA, the CDR3 is TGCGCCAGCAGCCAAGAGCAAGGGGGGGCCAACGGGGAGCTGTTTTTT.

This clone has only a few counts. The chain carries TRBV10-3 and TRBJ1-2; 11 bases align to TRBD1. V shed 2 bases, J shed 6 bases, and the junction held 5 bases outside the gene matches. There are 15 residues in the CDR3. Germline assignment: CDR1 ENHRY and CDR2 SYGVKD. CDR3 sequence reads: CAISEGQGAADGYTF. In DNA form, the CDR3 reads TGTGCCATCAGTGAGGGACAGGGGGCTGCTGATGGCTACACCTTC.

The genes are TRBV9 and TRBJ2-2; D unclear. The CDR3 extends over 15 amino acids. Per germline, CDR1 SGDLS and CDR2 YYNGEE. V was pared by 0 bases and J by 1 base, with 7 bases between. In DNA, the CDR3 is TGTGCCAGCAGCGTAGGCAGATTGAACACCGGGGAGCTGTTTTTT. Protein product: CASSVGRLNTGELFF.